These 2 T cell receptor beta chains were all obtained from the same sample, sequenced in a study of blood T cell repertoires in COVID-19. The method was immunoSEQ multiplex PCR; TCRdb's version includes in-frame clones alone and lacks a portion of them. The table includes tens of thousands of clones, roughly 88% detected once. Input material: peripheral blood. Source of these receptors: a human donor in a cohort sampled during active COVID-19.

The sample holds a few counts of this clone. This rearrangement joins TRBV27 to TRBJ2-2; the match to TRBD2 covers 10 bases. The CDR3 is 15 amino acids. V dropped 7 bases and J dropped 6; count of bases not matched to a gene: 8. CDR1 MNHEY and CDR2 SMNVEV come from the germline V gene (reference sequence). The CDR3 region has the DNA TGTGCCAGCATTCCGCTAGCGGGAGTACCCGGGGAGCTGTTTTTT. This sequence encodes CASIPLAGVPGELFF.

This clone was seen once. V usage is TRBV9 and J usage is TRBJ2-7; 10 bases agree with TRBD2. After removal of 5 bases from V and 5 bases from J, the junction contained 10 bases not matched to a gene. The length of the CDR3 is 15 residues. Germline CDR1 is SGDLS and CDR2 is YYNGEE. The DNA for the CDR3 is TGTGCCAGCAGTCCCGGGACTAGCGTGTCTGACGAGCAGTACTTC. It is translated as CASSPGTSVSDEQYF.